The TCR beta chain described here comes from a study of control samples from healthy donors and cancer patients. In this sample, this clone turned up a few times. Profiling relied on immunoSEQ multiplex PCR, and the TCRdb table lists in-frame clones only, not all of them. The repertoire includes about 120,000 clones, approximately 90% of them detected once, and around 10% sits in the top ten. The CDR3 runs 16 residues. Looked up from germline, CDR1 is GTSNPN and CDR2 is SVGIG (reference sequence). V lost 1 base, J lost 1 base, and 16 bases lay in between. The sample was blood. The sequence was collected from a man aged 25 to 40 in good health. The chain joins TRBV30 to TRBJ1-1; D is undetermined. The CDR3 loop reads CAWSDPRRVSNTEAFF. The CDR3 DNA sequence: TGTGCCTGGAGTGACCCTCGGCGAGTATCGAACACTGAAGCTTTCTTT.